This TCR beta chain was obtained from a study of response to subunit inactivated influenza vaccine. The CDR3 extends over 18 amino acids. The V gene lost 3 bases and the J gene lost 0 bases, with 21 bases spanning the gap. In germline, CDR1 is SGDLS, CDR2 YYNGEE. Each CDR3 protein gets one entry after TCRdb re-called the RT-PCR reads with MiXCR. The sample has more than 400,000 distinct CDR3 sequences, 11% seen once. This clonotype came up a few times. This chain links TRBV9 with TRBJ1-1; D may be TRBD1 (6 bases). The clonotype was recovered from a man aged 45-65 years who received an inactivated influenza vaccine. This specimen was PBMCs from blood, taken 40 to 50 days after vaccination. The CDR3 sequence is CASSEGDTGDLMNTEAFF. In nucleotides, the CDR3 is TGTGCCAGCAGCGAAGGGGACACCGGCGACTTAATGAACACTGAAGCTTTCTTT.